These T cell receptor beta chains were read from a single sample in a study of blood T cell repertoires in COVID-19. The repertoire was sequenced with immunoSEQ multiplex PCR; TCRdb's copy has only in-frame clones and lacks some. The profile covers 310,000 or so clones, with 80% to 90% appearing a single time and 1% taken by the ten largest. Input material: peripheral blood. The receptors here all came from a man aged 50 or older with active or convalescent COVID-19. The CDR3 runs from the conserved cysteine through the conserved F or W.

CDR3 protein: CAWSVGTGSYEQYF; V gene: TRBV30; J gene: TRBJ2-7
CDR3 protein: CASSQDRGVAGGDEQFF; V gene: TRBV4-1; J gene: TRBJ2-1
CDR3 protein: CASSVSVPSDTQYF; V gene: TRBV9; J gene: TRBJ2-3
CDR3 protein: CASSLDRLATNEKLFF; V gene: TRBV5-1; J gene: TRBJ1-4
CDR3 protein: CASSFGGLRGANVLTF; V gene: TRBV5-5; J gene: TRBJ2-6
CDR3 protein: CASSNRQLGQPQHF; V gene: TRBV19; J gene: TRBJ1-5
CDR3 protein: CASSTRQGNTGELFF; V gene: TRBV28; J gene: TRBJ2-2
CDR3 protein: CASSSGRGGDTQYF; V gene: TRBV7-3; J gene: TRBJ2-3
CDR3 protein: CASNPGQGGTEAFF; V gene: TRBV2; J gene: TRBJ1-1
CDR3 protein: CASSSRQDTQYF; V gene: TRBV5-5; J gene: TRBJ2-3
CDR3 protein: CATSRDYAGSGNTIYF; V gene: TRBV15; J gene: TRBJ1-3
CDR3 protein: CAGGTGKGGSYEQYF; V gene: TRBV7-9; J gene: TRBJ2-7
CDR3 protein: CASRGTGNNSPLHF; V gene: TRBV28; J gene: TRBJ1-6
CDR3 protein: CASSSPHRASSEKLFF; V gene: TRBV28; J gene: TRBJ1-4
CDR3 protein: CTSSQDRGSGNTIYF; V gene: TRBV1; J gene: TRBJ1-3
CDR3 protein: CASSQGMETQYF; V gene: TRBV19; J gene: TRBJ2-5
CDR3 protein: CAIINRTGYGYTF; V gene: TRBV10-3; J gene: TRBJ1-2
CDR3 protein: CASSERWTSGRNEQFF; V gene: TRBV6-1; J gene: TRBJ2-1
CDR3 protein: CASTSLEIQPQHF; V gene: TRBV28; J gene: TRBJ1-5
CDR3 protein: CASSQGPRETQYF; V gene: TRBV18; J gene: TRBJ2-5
CDR3 protein: CASSRGLAGVDEQFF; V gene: TRBV7-3; J gene: TRBJ2-1
CDR3 protein: CAWSVMGGGEKLFF; V gene: TRBV30; J gene: TRBJ1-4
CDR3 protein: CASSQDPYLTGWDEKLFF; V gene: TRBV4-2; J gene: TRBJ1-4
CDR3 protein: CASSVGGGRTGELFF; V gene: TRBV9; J gene: TRBJ2-2
CDR3 protein: CASSFRDRDTAWYGYTF; V gene: TRBV7-9; J gene: TRBJ1-2
CDR3 protein: CASSLALTENQPQHF; V gene: TRBV7-9; J gene: TRBJ1-5
CDR3 protein: CASSPPSSSVQFF; V gene: TRBV18; J gene: TRBJ2-1
CDR3 protein: CASSLDPRGYGYTF; V gene: TRBV7-6; J gene: TRBJ1-2
CDR3 protein: CASSVTLEGQGPYNEQFF; V gene: TRBV9; J gene: TRBJ2-1